A single sample is the source of the 7 T cell receptor beta chains below, sequenced in a study of T-cell reconstitution after alpha-beta-depleted transplantation in children. TCRbeta library preparation incorporated unique molecular identifiers. TCRdb reprocessed the PCR reads via MiXCR and lists one record per CDR3 protein. The sample yields nearly 200,000 distinct CDR3 sequences, 5.5% to 7% seen once. This sample comprised PBMCs, obtained before TCRalphabeta/CD19-depleted stem cell transplant. The receptors stem from a girl less than two years old with combined immunodeficiency, due to receive a stem cell transplant.

This clonotype was seen more than once but under ten times. The chain couples TRBV5-1 to TRBJ2-1; D remains ambiguous. The germline V gene encodes CDR1 SGHRS and CDR2 YFSETQ. This CDR3 is 11 amino acids long. The V and J ends lost 1 base and 8 bases respectively, with 4 bases between them. CDR3 sequence: CASSLMDEQFF. The CDR3 DNA reads TGCGCCAGCAGCTTGATGGATGAGCAGTTCTTC.

This clonotype was counted many times. The chain joins TRBV4-1 to TRBJ2-3; 7 bases are shared with TRBD1. Losses at the gene ends were 2 bases for V and 0 bases for J; bases not matched to a gene: 17. CDR1 and CDR2 from the germline V gene are MGHRA and YSYEKL. CDR3 length: 20 amino acids. This CDR3 is CASSQQGGQHGYTSTDTQYF. CDR3 nucleotides: TGCGCCAGCAGCCAACAAGGGGGCCAGCACGGTTACACTAGCACAGATACGCAGTATTTT.

In this sample, this clonotype turned up many times. The rearrangement joins TRBV4-3 to TRBJ2-3; 9 positions match TRBD2. The CDR3 extends over 16 amino acids. Losses at the gene ends were 0 bases for V and 4 bases for J; bases not matched to a gene: 5. Germline V gene lookup returns CDR1 LGHNA and CDR2 YSLEER. The CDR3 sequence is CASSQDLAGGSDTQYF. In DNA form, the CDR3 reads TGCGCCAGCAGCCAAGATCTGGCGGGAGGGTCAGATACGCAGTATTTT.

This clonotype came up many times. The V gene is TRBV12-3 or TRBV12-4, the J gene TRBJ2-3; TRBD1 matches at 8 bases. The CDR3 totals 16 residues. Losses at the gene ends were 0 bases for V and 0 bases for J; bases not matched to a gene: 2. The CDR3 loop reads CASSLAGTGSTDTQYF. In DNA form, the CDR3 reads TGTGCCAGCAGTTTAGCTGGGACAGGAAGCACAGATACGCAGTATTTT.

This clonotype was seen a few times. The chain employs TRBV5-4 and TRBJ2-7; perhaps TRBD1 as D (6 bases). CDR3 length: 14 residues. Germline V lookup: CDR1 SGHNT, CDR2 YYREEE (reference sequence). Trimming stripped 2 bases from V and 1 base from J, with 10 bases between. In nucleotides, the CDR3 is TGTGCCAGCAGCTTACAGGGTCCGTCCTACGAGCAGTACTTC. Translated, it gives CASSLQGPSYEQYF.

In its sample, this clonotype was seen many times. The V call is TRBV28, the J call TRBJ1-2, with 10 nucleotides matching TRBD1. The germline gives CDR1 MDHEN, CDR2 SYDVKM. J lost 8 bases, V lost 6 bases, and 21 bases had no gene match. The CDR3 is 18 amino acids. The CDR3 sequence: CASRQWVGTGAFQRGYTF. The CDR3 DNA sequence: TGTGCCAGCAGGCAATGGGTAGGGACAGGGGCCTTCCAACGAGGCTACACCTTC.

At least ten counts were recorded for this clonotype. The chain has TRBV29-1 and TRBJ2-7, with D perhaps matching TRBD1 (5 bases). The CDR3 covers 12 residues. The V end was cut by 6 bases, the J end by 3 bases, with 12 bases between. Looked up from germline, CDR1 is SQVTM and CDR2 is ANQGSEA. The CDR3 region has the DNA TGCAGCGTCGTCAGGGATAGCTACGAGCAGTACTTC. Amino acids: CSVVRDSYEQYF.